Presented here are 9 T cell receptor beta chains from one specimen sequenced in a study of brain T cells in children with intractable seizures. The assay was immunoSEQ multiplex PCR, and TCRdb's table has in-frame clones only and misses some. The sample consists of about 80,000 clones, around 91% of them appearing once. The sequencing used peripheral blood, collected at surgery. The receptors shown here come from a girl aged 2 to 9 with Rasmussen encephalitis and intractable seizures.

The V gene is TRBV6-5, the J gene TRBJ2-5, with D tentatively TRBD1 (7 bases). The CDR3 runs 13 residues. Germline V gene lookup returns CDR1 MNHEY and CDR2 SVGAGI. The V gene lost 8 bases and the J gene lost 2 bases, with 12 bases spanning the gap. The CDR3 nucleotides read TGTGCCAGCGCGGGACAGCTTCAAGAGACCCAGTACTTC. It specifies CASAGQLQETQYF.

The chain carries TRBV28 and TRBJ1-4; possible D gene TRBD1, 5 bases. The CDR3 totals 14 residues. CDR1 and CDR2 (germline): MDHEN, SYDVKM. V was clipped by 0 bases and J by 8 bases, with 10 bases between them. CDR3 sequence reads: CASSLWGREEKLFF. CDR3 nucleotide sequence: TGTGCCAGCAGTTTATGGGGCAGGGAGGAAAAACTGTTTTTT.

The chain recombines TRBV29-1 with TRBJ2-7; D is possibly TRBD1 (6 bases). The CDR3 runs 12 residues. Germline V CDR1 and CDR2: SQVTM, ANQGSEA. V lost 3 bases to trimming and J lost 5 bases, with 11 bases between them. CDR3 sequence reads: CSVESAGDEQYF. The CDR3 nucleotides read TGCAGCGTTGAGTCAGCAGGGGACGAGCAGTACTTC.

V is TRBV19 and J is TRBJ1-6; 10 nucleotides agree with TRBD1. The CDR3 has 14 residues. The germline V gene encodes CDR1 LNHDA and CDR2 SQIVND (reference sequence). The V gene end was trimmed by 3 bases and the J gene end by 9 bases; junction bases not matched to a gene: 2. Written as DNA, the CDR3 is TGTGCCAGTAGTATTGACAGGGGGCTTTCACCCCTCCACTTT. It yields the protein CASSIDRGLSPLHF. Based on the CDR3 plus reference TRBV19 and TRBJ1-6, the full variable domain is DGGITQSPKYLFRKEGQNVTLSCEQNLNHDAMYWYRQDPGQGLRLIYYSQIVNDFQKGDIAEGYSVSREKKESFPLTVTSAQKNPTAFYLCASSIDRGLSPLHFGNGTRLTVT.

This rearrangement joins TRBV27 to TRBJ1-2; D unresolved. This CDR3 is built from 14 residues. The germline gives CDR1 MNHEY, CDR2 SMNVEV (reference sequence). V lost 0 bases to trimming and J lost 7 bases, with 12 bases between them. In DNA, the CDR3 is TGTGCCAGCAGTTTATCTCTAGGTCCAGCTGGCTACACCTTC. Translation: CASSLSLGPAGYTF.

This chain uses TRBV6-6 with TRBJ2-7; the match to TRBD1 covers 9 bases. The CDR3 totals 13 residues. V trimming: 4 bases; J trimming: 7 bases; junction bases outside the gene matches: 5. Germline loops: CDR1 MNHNY, CDR2 SVGAGI (reference sequence). CDR3 in amino acids: CASSWTGVDEQYF. The CDR3 coding sequence is TGTGCCAGCAGTTGGACAGGGGTGGATGAGCAGTACTTC.

The chain uses TRBV19 and TRBJ1-1; D not resolved. This CDR3 contains 14 residues. The germline V gene has CDR1 LNHDA and CDR2 SQIVND (reference sequence). Trimming took off 0 bases at V and 0 bases at J, with 5 bases between the two ends. The CDR3 coding sequence is TGTGCCAGTAGTATAGAGCGGTTGAACACTGAAGCTTTCTTT. Translated, it gives CASSIERLNTEAFF.

The chain recombines TRBV19 with TRBJ1-2, with 7 bases identical to TRBD1. After removal of 5 bases from V and 6 bases from J, the junction contained 9 bases not matched to a gene. The CDR3 contains 14 residues. Per the germline V gene, CDR1 is LNHDA and CDR2 is SQIVND (reference sequence). CDR3: CASSVRQGSDGYTF. The CDR3 DNA reads as TGTGCCAGTAGTGTAAGACAGGGCTCCGATGGCTACACCTTC.

This clone was detected only once. The chain combines TRBV11-3 with TRBJ2-5; D remains unclear. Between the trimmed V and J ends, which lost 2 bases and 2 bases, there was a span of 6 bases. Germline V gene lookup returns CDR1 SGHNT and CDR2 YENEEA. This CDR3 comprises 13 residues. CDR3 nucleotides: TGTGCCAGCAGCTTACACCGTCAAGAGACCCAGTACTTC. Translation: CASSLHRQETQYF.